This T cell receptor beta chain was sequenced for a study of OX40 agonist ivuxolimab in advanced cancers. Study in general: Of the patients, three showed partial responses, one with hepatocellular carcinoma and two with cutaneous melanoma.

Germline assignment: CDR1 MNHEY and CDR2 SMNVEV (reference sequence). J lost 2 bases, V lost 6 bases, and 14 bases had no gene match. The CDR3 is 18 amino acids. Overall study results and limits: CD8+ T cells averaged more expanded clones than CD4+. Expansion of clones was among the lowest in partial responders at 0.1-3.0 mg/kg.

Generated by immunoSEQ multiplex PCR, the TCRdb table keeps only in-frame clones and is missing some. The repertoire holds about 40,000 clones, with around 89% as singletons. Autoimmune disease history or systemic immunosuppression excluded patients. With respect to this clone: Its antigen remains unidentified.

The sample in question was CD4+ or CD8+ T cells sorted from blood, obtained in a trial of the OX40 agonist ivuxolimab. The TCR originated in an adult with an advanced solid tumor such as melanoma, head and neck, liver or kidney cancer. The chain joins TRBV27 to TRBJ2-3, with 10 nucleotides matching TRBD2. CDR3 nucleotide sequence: TGTGCCAGCAGCTATGCTAGCGGGAGAGTGCGCAACACAGATACGCAGTATTTT. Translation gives CASSYASGRVRNTDTQYF.